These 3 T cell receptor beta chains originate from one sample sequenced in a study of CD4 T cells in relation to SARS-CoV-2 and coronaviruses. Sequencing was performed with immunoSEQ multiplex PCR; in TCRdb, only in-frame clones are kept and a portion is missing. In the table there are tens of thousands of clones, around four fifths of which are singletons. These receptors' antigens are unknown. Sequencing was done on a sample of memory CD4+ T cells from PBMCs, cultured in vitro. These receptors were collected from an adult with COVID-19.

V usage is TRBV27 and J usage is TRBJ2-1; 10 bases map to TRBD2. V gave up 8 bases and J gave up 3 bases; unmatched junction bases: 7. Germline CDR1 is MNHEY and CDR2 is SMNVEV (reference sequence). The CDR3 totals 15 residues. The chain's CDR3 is CASRTGTSDYNEQFF. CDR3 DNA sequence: TGTGCCAGCCGAACCGGGACTAGCGACTACAATGAGCAGTTCTTC.

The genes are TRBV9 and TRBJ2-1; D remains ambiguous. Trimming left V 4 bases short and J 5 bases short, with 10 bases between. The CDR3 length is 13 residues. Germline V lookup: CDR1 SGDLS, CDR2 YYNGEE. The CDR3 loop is CASSFLGDNEQFF. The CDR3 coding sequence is TGTGCCAGCAGCTTCCTTGGGGACAATGAGCAGTTCTTC. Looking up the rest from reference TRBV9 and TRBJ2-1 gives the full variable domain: DSGVTQTPKHLITATGQRVTLRCSPRSGDLSVYWYQQSLDQGLQFLIQYYNGEERAKGNILERFSAQQFPDLHSELNLSSLELGDSALYFCASSFLGDNEQFFGPGTRLTVL.

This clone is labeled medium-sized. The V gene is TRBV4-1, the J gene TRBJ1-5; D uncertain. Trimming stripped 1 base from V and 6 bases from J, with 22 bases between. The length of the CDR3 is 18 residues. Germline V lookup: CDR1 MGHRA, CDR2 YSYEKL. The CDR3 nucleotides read TGCGCCAGCAGCCAAGTCGACATGGGCATGAGCGCGGGTCAGCCCCAGCATTTT. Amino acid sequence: CASSQVDMGMSAGQPQHF.